The text below deals with one T cell receptor beta chain. Its cognate antigen is unknown. This PCR relied on a set of 60 Vbeta primers and 13 Jbeta primers. Produced via immunoSEQ multiplex PCR; TCRdb's table is partial and in-frame only. This sample carries about 160,000 clones, roughly 70% of them seen once, and the ten largest clones take about 2.7%. These data come from a study of cytomegalovirus exposure and HLA in healthy donors. Looked up from germline, CDR1 is SGHTS and CDR2 is YDEGEE. V shed 1 base, J shed 2 bases, and the junction held 4 bases outside the gene matches. CDR3 length: 15 residues. Study-wide results and limits: Later genetic work tied a missense DCLRE1C variant to beta-chain V and J trimming. V segments that were indistinguishable, TRBV6-2 and TRBV6-3 among them, were omitted from analysis.

This receptor was obtained from a woman between 45 and 65 years old in good health and CMV-seropositive. V and J are TRBV5-8 and TRBJ2-7; the match to TRBD2 covers 9 bases. The sequenced material came from PBMCs. The DNA for the CDR3 is TGTGCCAGCAGCTTGAGCGGGGGGATTACCTACGAGCAGTACTTC. The encoded protein is CASSLSGGITYEQYF.